The next 12 T cell receptor beta chains were all read from a single sample in a study of patients and donors after allogeneic stem cell transplantation. TCRdb reprocessed the RT-PCR reads with MiXCR, giving one entry per CDR3 protein. The table shows approximately 88,000 distinct CDR3 sequences, with 5% occurring only once. Sequencing used blood, either unsorted or a sorted T cell fraction (not recorded which). All receptors come from a human donor who was either an allogeneic HSCT recipient or a stem cell or donor lymphocyte infusion donor (not recorded which). It is not recorded whose cells these are; they may come from a transplant donor.

This clonotype was seen many times. V is TRBV9 and J is TRBJ1-1; possible D gene TRBD1, 5 bases. The CDR3 sequence is 13 residues long. V lost 5 bases, J lost 2 bases, and 10 bases lay in between. Per the germline V gene, CDR1 is SGDLS and CDR2 is YYNGEE. In DNA, the CDR3 is TGTGCCAGCAGGTCGACAGTTAACACTGAAGCTTTCTTT. This sequence encodes CASRSTVNTEAFF.

This clonotype has a count of ten or more. V gene TRBV5-5 combines with J gene TRBJ2-6; D is perhaps TRBD1 (6 bases). V lost 0 bases and J lost 4, with 8 bases in between. From germline, CDR1 is SGHKS and CDR2 YYEKEE (reference sequence). The length of the CDR3 is 15 residues. The CDR3 spells CASSLATGGANVLTF. DNA for the CDR3: TGTGCCAGCAGCTTGGCCACAGGGGGGGCCAACGTCCTGACTTTC. The full variable domain, in which reference TRBV5-5 and TRBJ2-6 provide the parts outside the CDR3, is DAGVTQSPTHLIKTRGQQVTLRCSPISGHKSVSWYQQVLGQGPQFIFQYYEKEERGRGNFPDRFSARQFPNYSSELNVNALLLGDSALYLCASSLATGGANVLTFGAGSRLTVL.

At least ten counts were recorded for this clonotype. V is TRBV7-9 and J is TRBJ1-2; the D gene is possibly TRBD1 (6 bases). CDR3 size: 14 residues. Germline V gives CDR1 SEHNR, CDR2 FQNEAQ (reference sequence). V was shortened by 4 bases and J by 2 bases, with 11 bases between the two germline ends. The CDR3, as DNA: TGTGCCAGCAGCTGGCCTACAGGGAACTATGGCTACACCTTC. It codes for CASSWPTGNYGYTF. Filled out from reference TRBV7-9 and TRBJ1-2, the complete variable domain reads DTGVSQNPRHKITKRGQNVTFRCDPISEHNRLYWYRQTLGQGPEFLTYFQNEAQLEKSRLLSDRFSAERPKGSFSTLEIQRTEQGDSAMYLCASSWPTGNYGYTFGSGTRLTVV.

The table lists this clonotype with many counts. The chain links TRBV15 to TRBJ2-5; 7 bases align to TRBD1. J was trimmed by 3 bases and V by 0 bases; bases with no gene match: 7. The CDR3 is 16 amino acids. In germline, CDR1 is LNHNV, CDR2 YYDKDF (reference sequence). The CDR3 reads CATSRDRRGREETQYF. DNA for the CDR3: TGTGCCACCAGCAGAGATAGAAGGGGGCGAGAAGAGACCCAGTACTTC.

This clonotype came up many times. The rearrangement links TRBV4-2 to TRBJ2-1; D not certain. V was trimmed by 1 base and J by 8 bases, leaving 15 bases between them. The CDR3 length is 15 residues. CDR1 is LGHNA, CDR2 YNFKEQ, per germline. The CDR3 region has the DNA TGTGCCAGCAGCCAAGGGGATTCCTTTCGCGATGAGCAGTTCTTC. This encodes CASSQGDSFRDEQFF.

This clonotype occurred many times. This chain connects TRBV2 to TRBJ2-5; 7 bases line up with TRBD2. Germline V CDR1 and CDR2: SNHLY, FYNNEI. V lost 1 base and J lost 5; bases outside the gene matches: 7. The CDR3 is 15 residues long. DNA for the CDR3: TGTGCCAGCAGTGAAGGGCAGGCGGGAGCTGAGACCCAGTACTTC. Residues: CASSEGQAGAETQYF.

This clonotype was seen at least ten times. CDR3 nucleotides: TGTGCCGCTAGACAGGGGAGGGTCTATGGCTACACCTTC. Its protein product is CAARQGRVYGYTF. J is TRBJ1-2 and V is TRBV15; 8 nucleotides line up with TRBD1. The germline V gene has CDR1 LNHNV and CDR2 YYDKDF (reference sequence). V trimming: 11 bases; J trimming: 4 bases; junction bases outside the gene matches: 9. The CDR3 has 13 amino acids.

Only a few counts were recorded for this clonotype. V and J are TRBV5-6 and TRBJ2-7; no reliable D call. This CDR3 is built from 14 residues. Germline V gene lookup returns CDR1 SGHDT and CDR2 YYEEEE. V lost 0 bases and J lost 3, with 10 bases in between. Here the CDR3 DNA reads TGTGCCAGCAGCTTGGGTGGCACGTACTACGAGCAGTACTTC. Amino acid sequence: CASSLGGTYYEQYF.

This clonotype was picked up many times. This sequence joins TRBV6-1 and TRBJ2-7; D is undetermined. The CDR3 sequence is 14 residues long. Germline values: CDR1 MNHNS, CDR2 SASEGT. With 0 bases removed from V and 2 bases from J, the gap between germline ends came to 8 bases. CDR3 sequence (DNA): TGTGCCAGCAGTGAAGCACCCCGAGCCTACGAGCAGTACTTC. Its translation: CASSEAPRAYEQYF.

This clonotype was found many times. The J gene is TRBJ2-7, the V gene TRBV2; tentative D call: TRBD1 (6 bases). CDR1 is SNHLY and CDR2 is FYNNEI in the germline V gene. V was pared by 5 bases and J by 0 bases, with 11 bases between. The CDR3 runs 14 residues. The chain's CDR3 is CASSPPQGSYEQYF. The CDR3 region has the DNA TGTGCCAGCAGTCCCCCACAGGGCTCCTACGAGCAGTACTTC.

Only a few counts were recorded for this clonotype. The chain uses TRBV7-9 and TRBJ1-3, with no clear D. The CDR3 has 15 residues. The germline gives CDR1 SEHNR, CDR2 FQNEAQ (reference sequence). V lost 5 bases and J lost 0, with 11 bases in between. In DNA form, the CDR3 reads TGTGCCAGCAGCCCGCGGAGGGACTCTGGAAACACCATATATTTT. This encodes CASSPRRDSGNTIYF.

This clonotype came up many times. The CDR3 bases are TGCGCCAGCGAAGATACTAGCGGGGGGACAGATACGCAGTATTTT. It translates to CASEDTSGGTDTQYF. The chain has TRBV10-1 and TRBJ2-3, with 12 positions matching TRBD2. V shed 8 bases, J shed 3 bases, and the junction held 6 bases outside the gene matches. The CDR3 sequence is 15 residues long. Germline assignment: CDR1 WNHNN and CDR2 SYGVQD (reference sequence).